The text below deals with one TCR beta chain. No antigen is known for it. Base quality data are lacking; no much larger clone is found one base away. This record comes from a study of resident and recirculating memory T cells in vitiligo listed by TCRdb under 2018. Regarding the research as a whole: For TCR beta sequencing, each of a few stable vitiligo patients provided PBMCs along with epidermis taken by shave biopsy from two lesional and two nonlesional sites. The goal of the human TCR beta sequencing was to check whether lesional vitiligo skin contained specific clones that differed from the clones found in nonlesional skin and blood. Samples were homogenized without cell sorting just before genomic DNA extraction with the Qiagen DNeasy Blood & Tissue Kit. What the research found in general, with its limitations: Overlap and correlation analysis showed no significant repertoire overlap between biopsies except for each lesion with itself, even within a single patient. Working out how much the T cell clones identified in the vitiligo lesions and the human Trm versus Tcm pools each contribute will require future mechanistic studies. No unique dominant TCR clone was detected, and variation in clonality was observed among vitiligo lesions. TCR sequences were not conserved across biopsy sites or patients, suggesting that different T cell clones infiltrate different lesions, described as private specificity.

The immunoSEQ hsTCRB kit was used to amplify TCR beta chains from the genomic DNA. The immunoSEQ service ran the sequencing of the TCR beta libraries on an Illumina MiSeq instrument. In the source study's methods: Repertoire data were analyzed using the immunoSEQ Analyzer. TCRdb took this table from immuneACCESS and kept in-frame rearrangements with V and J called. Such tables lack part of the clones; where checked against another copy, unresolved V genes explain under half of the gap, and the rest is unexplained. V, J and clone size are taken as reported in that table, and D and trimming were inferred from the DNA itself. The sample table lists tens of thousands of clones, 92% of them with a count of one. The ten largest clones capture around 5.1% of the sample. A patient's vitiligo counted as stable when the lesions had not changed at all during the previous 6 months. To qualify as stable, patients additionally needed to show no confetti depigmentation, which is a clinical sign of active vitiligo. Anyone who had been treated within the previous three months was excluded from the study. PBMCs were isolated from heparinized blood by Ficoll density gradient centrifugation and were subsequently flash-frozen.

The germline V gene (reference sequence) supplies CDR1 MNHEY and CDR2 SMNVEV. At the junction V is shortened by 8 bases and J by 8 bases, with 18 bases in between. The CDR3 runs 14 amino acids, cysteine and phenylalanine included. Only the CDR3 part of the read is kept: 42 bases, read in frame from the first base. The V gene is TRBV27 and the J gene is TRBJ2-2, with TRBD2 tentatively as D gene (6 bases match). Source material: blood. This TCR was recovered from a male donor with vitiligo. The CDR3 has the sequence CASGDSGRTGELFF. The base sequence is TGTGCCAGCGGGGACTCGGGCCGGACGGGGGAGCTGTTTTTT.